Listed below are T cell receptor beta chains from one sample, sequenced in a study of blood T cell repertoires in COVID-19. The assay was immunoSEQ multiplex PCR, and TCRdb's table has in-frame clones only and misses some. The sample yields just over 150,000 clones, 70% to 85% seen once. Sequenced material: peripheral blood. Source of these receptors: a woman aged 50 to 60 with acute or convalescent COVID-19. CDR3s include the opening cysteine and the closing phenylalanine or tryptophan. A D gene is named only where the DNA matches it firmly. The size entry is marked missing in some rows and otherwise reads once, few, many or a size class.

cdr3_aa: CASSPQKNTEAFF
cdr3_nt: TGTGCCAGCTCACCGCAGAAGAACACTGAAGCTTTCTTT
cdr3_length: 13
d_call: .
clone_size: .
v_call: TRBV18
j_call: TRBJ1-1

cdr3_aa: CASSRKGQGAGHEKLFF
cdr3_nt: TGCGCCAGCAGCCGCAAAGGACAGGGGGCCGGGCACGAAAAACTGTTTTTT
cdr3_length: 17
d_call: TRBD1
clone_size: .
v_call: TRBV4-3
j_call: TRBJ1-4

cdr3_aa: CASSQLAWIPDTQYF
cdr3_nt: TGTGCCAGCAGCCAACTAGCGTGGATTCCAGATACGCAGTATTTT
cdr3_length: 15
d_call: .
clone_size: .
v_call: TRBV3-1/TRBV3-2
j_call: TRBJ2-3

cdr3_aa: CAISDGSSYGYTF
cdr3_nt: TGTGCCATCAGTGATGGCTCAAGCTATGGCTACACCTTC
cdr3_length: 13
d_call: .
clone_size: .
v_call: TRBV10-3
j_call: TRBJ1-2

cdr3_aa: CASSYERGQETQYF
cdr3_nt: TGTGCCAGCAGTTATGAACGGGGGCAAGAGACCCAGTACTTC
cdr3_length: 14
d_call: .
clone_size: .
v_call: TRBV6-5
j_call: TRBJ2-5

cdr3_aa: CASSPAQQVNQPQHF
cdr3_nt: TGTGCCAGCTCACCAGCACAACAGGTTAATCAGCCCCAGCATTTT
cdr3_length: 15
d_call: .
clone_size: few
v_call: TRBV18
j_call: TRBJ1-5

cdr3_aa: CASSQGGRYEQFF
cdr3_nt: TGTGCCAGCAGCCAAGGAGGGAGGTATGAGCAGTTCTTC
cdr3_length: 13
d_call: .
clone_size: .
v_call: TRBV7-9
j_call: TRBJ2-1

cdr3_aa: CAIREDGSYEQYF
cdr3_nt: TGTGCCATCAGGGAGGACGGGTCCTACGAGCAGTACTTC
cdr3_length: 13
d_call: .
clone_size: .
v_call: TRBV10-3
j_call: TRBJ2-7

cdr3_aa: CASSRSENSGANVLTF
cdr3_nt: TGCGCCAGCAGCCGATCTGAGAACTCTGGGGCCAACGTCCTGACTTTC
cdr3_length: 16
d_call: .
clone_size: .
v_call: TRBV4-1
j_call: TRBJ2-6

cdr3_aa: CASSTRDMGEKLFF
cdr3_nt: TGTGCCAGTAGTACCCGGGACATGGGGGAAAAACTGTTTTTT
cdr3_length: 14
d_call: .
clone_size: .
v_call: TRBV19
j_call: TRBJ1-4

cdr3_aa: CAIGPGLAGGSGHEQYF
cdr3_nt: TGTGCCATCGGACCGGGACTAGCGGGAGGGTCGGGCCACGAGCAGTACTTC
cdr3_length: 17
d_call: TRBD2
clone_size: .
v_call: TRBV10-3
j_call: TRBJ2-7

cdr3_aa: CASSVVQGGQPQHF
cdr3_nt: TGTGCCAGCAGTGTGGTCCAGGGGGGACAGCCCCAGCATTTT
cdr3_length: 14
d_call: TRBD1
clone_size: .
v_call: TRBV2
j_call: TRBJ1-5

cdr3_aa: CASSVDSAYEQYF
cdr3_nt: TGTGCCAGCAGCGTGGACAGCGCCTACGAGCAGTACTTC
cdr3_length: 13
d_call: .
clone_size: .
v_call: TRBV12-3/TRBV12-4
j_call: TRBJ2-7

cdr3_aa: CASAPTGGYGYTF
cdr3_nt: TGTGCCAGCGCCCCGACAGGGGGCTATGGCTACACCTTC
cdr3_length: 13
d_call: TRBD1
clone_size: few
v_call: TRBV7-2
j_call: TRBJ1-2

cdr3_aa: CASSYPSGGASRFDEQFF
cdr3_nt: TGTGCCAGCAGTTACCCTAGCGGGGGGGCCTCTCGTTTCGATGAGCAGTTCTTC
cdr3_length: 18
d_call: TRBD2
clone_size: .
v_call: TRBV6-2/TRBV6-3
j_call: TRBJ2-1

cdr3_aa: CASSLQAGFTDTQYF
cdr3_nt: TGTGCCAGCAGCTTACAAGCGGGGTTCACAGATACGCAGTATTTT
cdr3_length: 15
d_call: TRBD2
clone_size: .
v_call: TRBV7-2
j_call: TRBJ2-3

cdr3_aa: CASRGAGTIGGYTF
cdr3_nt: TGTGCCAGCAGGGGGGCGGGTACAATTGGTGGCTACACCTTC
cdr3_length: 14
d_call: .
clone_size: .
v_call: TRBV28
j_call: TRBJ1-2

cdr3_aa: CASSTSGTSGYNEQFF
cdr3_nt: TGTGCCAGCAGCACCTCCGGGACTAGCGGCTACAATGAGCAGTTCTTC
cdr3_length: 16
d_call: TRBD2
clone_size: once
v_call: TRBV7-8
j_call: TRBJ2-1

cdr3_aa: CASSPSTGTAGQSPLHF
cdr3_nt: TGTGCCAGCAGCCCCTCCACCGGGACAGCTGGTCAATCACCCCTCCACTTT
cdr3_length: 17
d_call: TRBD1
clone_size: .
v_call: TRBV7-2
j_call: TRBJ1-6

cdr3_aa: CASSPLRQENTGELFF
cdr3_nt: TGTGCCAGCTCACCACTCCGACAGGAGAACACCGGGGAGCTGTTTTTT
cdr3_length: 16
d_call: .
clone_size: .
v_call: TRBV18
j_call: TRBJ2-2

cdr3_aa: CASSVEGTGAYEQYF
cdr3_nt: TGTGCCAGCAGCGTAGAGGGGACAGGTGCCTACGAGCAGTACTTC
cdr3_length: 15
d_call: TRBD1
clone_size: .
v_call: TRBV9
j_call: TRBJ2-7

cdr3_aa: CASSNSGSGRFQDQPQHF
cdr3_nt: TGTGCCAGCAGCAACTCCGGGTCAGGGCGATTTCAGGATCAGCCCCAGCATTTT
cdr3_length: 18
d_call: .
clone_size: .
v_call: TRBV21-1
j_call: TRBJ1-5

cdr3_aa: CASSYRVTSGRNIQYF
cdr3_nt: TGTGCCAGCAGTTACAGGGTGACTAGCGGGAGAAACATTCAGTACTTC
cdr3_length: 16
d_call: TRBD2
clone_size: once
v_call: TRBV6-5
j_call: TRBJ2-4

cdr3_aa: CASTLSGYQETQYF
cdr3_nt: TGTGCCAGCACCCTGAGCGGGTACCAAGAGACCCAGTACTTC
cdr3_length: 14
d_call: .
clone_size: .
v_call: TRBV2
j_call: TRBJ2-5

cdr3_aa: CASSGPPEYISYEQYF
cdr3_nt: TGTGCCAGCAGTGGCCCGCCCGAGTATATCTCCTACGAGCAGTACTTC
cdr3_length: 16
d_call: .
clone_size: .
v_call: TRBV2
j_call: TRBJ2-7

cdr3_aa: CASSLGQGTTEAFF
cdr3_nt: TGTGCCAGCAGCTTGGGACAGGGTACCACTGAAGCTTTCTTT
cdr3_length: 14
d_call: TRBD1
clone_size: .
v_call: TRBV5-4
j_call: TRBJ1-1

cdr3_aa: CASSLGDMTEAFF
cdr3_nt: TGTGCCAGCAGCTTAGGAGACATGACTGAAGCTTTCTTT
cdr3_length: 13
d_call: .
clone_size: .
v_call: TRBV7-9
j_call: TRBJ1-1

cdr3_aa: CASINSRQSTNEKLFF
cdr3_nt: TGTGCCAGCATTAATTCACGACAGTCAACTAATGAAAAACTGTTTTTT
cdr3_length: 16
d_call: .
clone_size: .
v_call: TRBV6-6
j_call: TRBJ1-4

cdr3_aa: CASSLGQGSSQPQHF
cdr3_nt: TGTGCCAGCAGCTTAGGCCAGGGGAGCAGTCAGCCCCAGCATTTT
cdr3_length: 15
d_call: .
clone_size: few
v_call: TRBV13
j_call: TRBJ1-5

cdr3_aa: CSASEGRHTDTQYF
cdr3_nt: TGCAGTGCTAGTGAGGGGAGACACACAGATACGCAGTATTTT
cdr3_length: 14
d_call: .
clone_size: .
v_call: TRBV20-1
j_call: TRBJ2-3

cdr3_aa: CASSRQDSGNTIYF
cdr3_nt: TGTGCCAGCAGTCGGCAGGACTCTGGAAACACCATATATTTT
cdr3_length: 14
d_call: .
clone_size: .
v_call: TRBV5-5
j_call: TRBJ1-3

cdr3_aa: CASSIRTKETQYF
cdr3_nt: TGTGCCAGCAGTATCCGGACTAAGGAGACCCAGTACTTC
cdr3_length: 13
d_call: .
clone_size: .
v_call: TRBV2
j_call: TRBJ2-5

cdr3_aa: CASSVTGTGSGYTF
cdr3_nt: TGTGCCAGCAGTGTAACAGGGACGGGTAGTGGCTACACCTTC
cdr3_length: 14
d_call: .
clone_size: few
v_call: TRBV2
j_call: TRBJ1-2

cdr3_aa: CASSFFLSTDTQYF
cdr3_nt: TGTGCCAGCAGCTTCTTCTTGTCGACAGATACGCAGTATTTT
cdr3_length: 14
d_call: .
clone_size: .
v_call: TRBV7-2
j_call: TRBJ2-3

cdr3_aa: CASSRTATYNSPLHF
cdr3_nt: TGTGCCAGCAGCAGGACAGCCACCTATAATTCACCCCTCCACTTT
cdr3_length: 15
d_call: .
clone_size: .
v_call: TRBV7-8
j_call: TRBJ1-6

cdr3_aa: CASKGQGGEKLFF
cdr3_nt: TGCGCCAGCAAGGGACAGGGAGGTGAAAAACTGTTTTTT
cdr3_length: 13
d_call: TRBD1
clone_size: .
v_call: TRBV5-1
j_call: TRBJ1-4

cdr3_aa: CASSHRTGAEKLFF
cdr3_nt: TGCGCCAGCAGCCACAGGACAGGGGCTGAAAAACTGTTTTTT
cdr3_length: 14
d_call: TRBD1
clone_size: .
v_call: TRBV4-3
j_call: TRBJ1-4

cdr3_aa: CASSLFGKKLFF
cdr3_nt: TGTGCCAGCAGCCTCTTTGGCAAAAAACTGTTTTTT
cdr3_length: 12
d_call: .
clone_size: .
v_call: TRBV28
j_call: TRBJ1-4

cdr3_aa: CASHETGYTEAFF
cdr3_nt: TGTGCCAGCCATGAAACAGGGTACACTGAAGCTTTCTTT
cdr3_length: 13
d_call: .
clone_size: .
v_call: TRBV2
j_call: TRBJ1-1

cdr3_aa: CASSFVTAGYTF
cdr3_nt: TGTGCCAGCAGTTTCGTAACAGCCGGCTACACCTTC
cdr3_length: 12
d_call: .
clone_size: once
v_call: TRBV6-2/TRBV6-3
j_call: TRBJ1-2

cdr3_aa: CASSLWGLGSSSGNTIYF
cdr3_nt: TGTGCCAGCAGTTTATGGGGCTTGGGCAGCAGCTCTGGAAACACCATATATTTT
cdr3_length: 18
d_call: .
clone_size: .
v_call: TRBV28
j_call: TRBJ1-3

cdr3_aa: CASSLATAYGYTF
cdr3_nt: TGTGCCAGCAGTTTGGCGACAGCCTATGGCTACACCTTC
cdr3_length: 13
d_call: .
clone_size: .
v_call: TRBV28
j_call: TRBJ1-2

cdr3_aa: CASSPGGVTYEQYF
cdr3_nt: TGCGCCAGCAGCCCTGGGGGCGTCACCTACGAGCAGTACTTC
cdr3_length: 14
d_call: .
clone_size: few
v_call: TRBV5-1
j_call: TRBJ2-7

cdr3_aa: CASSYVGARADTQYF
cdr3_nt: TGTGCCAGCAGTTACGTGGGGGCCAGGGCAGATACGCAGTATTTT
cdr3_length: 15
d_call: .
clone_size: .
v_call: TRBV6-2/TRBV6-3
j_call: TRBJ2-3

cdr3_aa: CASSIAGQGILSNQPQHF
cdr3_nt: TGTGCCAGTAGTATCGCGGGACAGGGGATTTTGAGTAATCAGCCCCAGCATTTT
cdr3_length: 18
d_call: TRBD1
clone_size: .
v_call: TRBV19
j_call: TRBJ1-5

cdr3_aa: CAIKETGYEQYF
cdr3_nt: TGTGCCATCAAAGAGACAGGGTACGAGCAGTACTTC
cdr3_length: 12
d_call: TRBD1
clone_size: .
v_call: TRBV10-3
j_call: TRBJ2-7

cdr3_aa: CASSQVQDNQPQHF
cdr3_nt: TGCGCCAGCAGCCAAGTTCAGGACAATCAGCCCCAGCATTTT
cdr3_length: 14
d_call: .
clone_size: .
v_call: TRBV4-1
j_call: TRBJ1-5

cdr3_aa: CATAFPWTGGSTEAFF
cdr3_nt: TGTGCCACGGCATTCCCCTGGACAGGGGGGTCCACTGAAGCTTTCTTT
cdr3_length: 16
d_call: TRBD1
clone_size: .
v_call: TRBV10-3
j_call: TRBJ1-1

cdr3_aa: CASRPRGLDYGYTF
cdr3_nt: TGTGCCAGCAGACCGAGGGGGCTGGACTATGGCTACACCTTC
cdr3_length: 14
d_call: TRBD1
clone_size: .
v_call: TRBV27
j_call: TRBJ1-2

cdr3_aa: CASSQDQLTGGSYEQYF
cdr3_nt: TGCGCCAGCAGCCAAGATCAGCTGACAGGTGGTTCGTACGAGCAGTACTTC
cdr3_length: 17
d_call: .
clone_size: .
v_call: TRBV4-3
j_call: TRBJ2-7

cdr3_aa: CSAIRDYEQYF
cdr3_nt: TGCAGTGCTATCCGGGACTACGAGCAGTACTTC
cdr3_length: 11
d_call: .
clone_size: .
v_call: TRBV20-1
j_call: TRBJ2-7

cdr3_aa: CASHIPGDNEQFF
cdr3_nt: TGTGCCAGCCACATCCCCGGGGACAATGAGCAGTTCTTC
cdr3_length: 13
d_call: .
clone_size: .
v_call: TRBV6-1
j_call: TRBJ2-1

cdr3_aa: CASSTLDRGRAEAFF
cdr3_nt: TGTGCCAGCAGCACGCTGGACAGGGGGCGCGCTGAAGCTTTCTTT
cdr3_length: 15
d_call: TRBD1
clone_size: .
v_call: TRBV28
j_call: TRBJ1-1